Following are 21 T cell receptor beta chains from one sample sequenced in a study of T cell changes during pregnancy in multiple sclerosis. Produced via immunoSEQ multiplex PCR; TCRdb's table is partial and in-frame only. The data show about 40,000 clones, 80% to 90% seen once. Specimen: peripheral blood, collected in the first trimester of pregnancy. These TCRs come from a female donor in good health, enrolled as a control in a pregnancy study.

The J gene is TRBJ2-3, the V gene TRBV9; 8 bases agree with TRBD2. This CDR3 contains 16 residues. Germline lookup yields CDR1 SGDLS and CDR2 YYNGEE. Trimming cost V 5 bases and J 0 bases; bases outside gene matches: 8. The CDR3 here is CASRDDLAGSTDTQYF. CDR3 in DNA: TGTGCCAGCAGAGACGACTTAGCGGGGAGCACAGATACGCAGTATTTT.

This clone turned up a few times. The CDR3 spells CASSFSPGGARAGELFF. DNA of the CDR3: TGTGCCAGCAGTTTCTCGCCCGGCGGGGCTCGGGCCGGGGAGCTGTTTTTT. The chain carries TRBV2 and TRBJ2-2; D possibly corresponds to TRBD2 (6 bases). Trimming left V 5 bases short and J 6 bases short, with 22 bases between. The germline CDR1 and CDR2 sequences are SNHLY and FYNNEI. This CDR3 has 17 amino acids.

The genes are TRBV19 and TRBJ2-1; 7 nucleotides line up with TRBD2. CDR3 size: 17 residues. With V trimmed by 3 bases and J by 9 bases, 17 bases remained unmatched. Germline assignment: CDR1 LNHDA and CDR2 SQIVND (reference sequence). CDR3: CASSINGGAGSKGEQFF. DNA of the CDR3: TGTGCCAGTAGTATTAATGGTGGAGCGGGATCCAAGGGTGAGCAGTTCTTC.

This chain connects TRBV15 to TRBJ2-7; perhaps TRBD2 as D (5 bases). The ends were cut back, 0 bases at V and 2 bases at J, with 11 bases in the middle. The CDR3 totals 15 residues. Germline V gene sequence: CDR1 LNHNV, CDR2 YYDKDF (reference sequence). The CDR3 sequence: CATSRERTHTYEQYF. CDR3 sequence (DNA): TGTGCCACCAGCAGAGAACGGACTCATACCTACGAGCAGTACTTC.

This clone turned up a few times. The genes are TRBV28 and TRBJ1-3; tentatively, D is TRBD1 (5 bases). The CDR3 consists of 13 residues. From germline, CDR1 is MDHEN and CDR2 SYDVKM. V lost 7 bases and J 2 bases, leaving 9 bases between the germline ends. CDR3 region: CASTDSTGNTIYF. The CDR3 DNA sequence: TGTGCCAGCACTGACAGTACTGGAAACACCATATATTTT.

The J gene is TRBJ2-5, the V gene TRBV29-1; maybe TRBD1 (6 bases). The length of the CDR3 is 12 residues. The V end lost 6 bases, the J end lost 1 base, and 9 bases lay between the germline ends. Germline CDR1 and CDR2: SQVTM and ANQGSEA. The CDR3 DNA is TGCAGCGTGGGGGCAAGCCAAGAGACCCAGTACTTC. This gives the protein CSVGASQETQYF.

The rearrangement links TRBV14 to TRBJ2-7; a weak D match, TRBD1 (5 bases). Trimming took off 1 base at V and 7 bases at J, with 14 bases between the two ends. Germline V gives CDR1 SGHDN, CDR2 FVKESK. This CDR3 has 14 residues. The CDR3 nucleotides are TGTGCCAGCAGCCAAGCGAAGGGGTCAGGGGAGCAGTACTTC. Its translation: CASSQAKGSGEQYF.

The chain joins TRBV7-3 to TRBJ2-3, with 8 bases lining up with TRBD2. Trimming took 8 bases from V and 0 from J; bases not matched to a gene: 13. Germline CDR1 SGHTA, CDR2 FQGTGA. This CDR3 has 17 residues. The CDR3 reads CASSPFGTSPSTDTQYF. CDR3 nucleotides: TGTGCCAGCTCCCCTTTTGGGACTAGTCCTAGCACAGATACGCAGTATTTT.

V is TRBV6-5 and J is TRBJ2-7; 8 bases line up with TRBD1. Germline CDR1 reads MNHEY; CDR2 reads SVGAGI. The ends lost 6 bases at V and 5 bases at J; junction bases unmatched: 12. The CDR3 has 15 amino acids. CDR3 residues: CASRTGQVLGHEQYF. The CDR3 DNA follows: TGTGCCAGCAGGACGGGACAGGTCCTCGGGCACGAGCAGTACTTC.

V and J are TRBV5-6 and TRBJ1-6, with D maybe TRBD1 (6 bases). This CDR3 region has 18 residues. The V gene lost 0 bases and the J gene lost 1 base, with 14 bases spanning the gap. The germline gives CDR1 SGHDT, CDR2 YYEEEE. The CDR3 DNA sequence: TGTGCCAGCAGCTTGGGACGAGGAGGACAGTCCTATAATTCACCCCTCCACTTT. Translating it yields CASSLGRGGQSYNSPLHF.

The CDR3 reads CASRNFGANVLTF. CDR3 sequence (DNA): TGTGCCAGTCGAAACTTCGGGGCCAACGTCCTGACTTTC. This sequence joins TRBV19 and TRBJ2-6; D unresolved. The germline gives CDR1 LNHDA, CDR2 SQIVND (reference sequence). This CDR3 is 13 amino acids long. V dropped 8 bases and J dropped 4 bases, with 9 bases sitting between them. The full variable domain, with the rest looked up from reference TRBV19 and TRBJ2-6, is DGGITQSPKYLFRKEGQNVTLSCEQNLNHDAMYWYRQDPGQGLRLIYYSQIVNDFQKGDIAEGYSVSREKKESFPLTVTSAQKNPTAFYLCASRNFGANVLTFGAGSRLTVL.

The chain uses TRBV4-1 and TRBJ2-7; TRBD2 matches 8 bases. Per germline, CDR1 MGHRA and CDR2 YSYEKL. CDR3 length equals 16 residues. Trimming took 0 bases from V and 6 from J; bases not matched to a gene: 10. The CDR3: CASSQDPGLEFSEQYF. The CDR3, as DNA: TGCGCCAGCAGCCAAGATCCGGGACTAGAGTTTTCCGAGCAGTACTTC.

This chain uses TRBV27 with TRBJ1-2, with a possible D match to TRBD1 (5 bases). The V and J ends lost 3 bases and 6 bases respectively, with 11 bases between them. Germline V gene lookup returns CDR1 MNHEY and CDR2 SMNVEV (reference sequence). The CDR3 has 13 amino acids. The CDR3 nucleotides are TGTGCCAGCAGTTTCGGGGGTTTGGATGGCTACACCTTC. This translates into CASSFGGLDGYTF.

The chain carries TRBV11-3 and TRBJ1-1; 9 bases match TRBD1. After removal of 6 bases from V and 0 bases from J, the junction contained 14 bases not matched to a gene. The CDR3 runs 18 residues. The germline CDR1 and CDR2 sequences are SGHNT and YENEEA. CDR3 sequence: CASRPFRTGVPMNTEAFF. The CDR3 nucleotides read TGTGCCAGCAGGCCATTTCGGACAGGGGTCCCCATGAACACTGAAGCTTTCTTT.

In its sample, this clone was seen once. The V call is TRBV19, the J call TRBJ2-7; no firm D call. V lost 3 bases and J lost 2, with 11 bases in between. CDR3 size: 14 residues. Germline V gives CDR1 LNHDA, CDR2 SQIVND (reference sequence). CDR3 protein: CASSMSHPTYEQYF. CDR3 bases: TGTGCCAGTAGTATGAGCCACCCAACCTACGAGCAGTACTTC.

The chain carries TRBV9 and TRBJ2-3, with 10 nucleotides matching TRBD2. CDR1 is SGDLS, CDR2 YYNGEE, per germline. J lost 3 bases, V lost 4 bases, and 8 bases had no gene match. This CDR3 has 16 amino acids. The CDR3 loop reads CASSIQRGGLTDTQYF. The DNA of the CDR3 is TGTGCCAGCAGCATACAGCGGGGGGGCCTGACAGATACGCAGTATTTT.

The chain couples TRBV7-2 to TRBJ2-3, with TRBD2 matching over 11 bases. From germline, CDR1 is SGHTA and CDR2 FQGNSA. The CDR3 is 16 amino acids. J was trimmed by 6 bases and V by 0 bases; bases with no gene match: 5. The CDR3 DNA is TGTGCCAGCAGCTTAGCCCTAGCGGGGGGTGAGGATACGCAGTATTTT. Protein: CASSLALAGGEDTQYF.

The CDR3 coding sequence is TGTGCCAGCAGCGTTGCAGATACTGGAAACACCATATATTTT. Translating gives CASSVADTGNTIYF. The chain combines TRBV9 with TRBJ1-3; D is unclear. With 2 bases removed from V and 2 bases from J, the gap between germline ends came to 8 bases. There are 14 residues in the CDR3. Germline assignment: CDR1 SGDLS and CDR2 YYNGEE.

The chain uses TRBV6-1 and TRBJ2-1, with no clear D. V was clipped by 4 bases and J by 7 bases, with 11 bases between them. Germline values: CDR1 MNHNS, CDR2 SASEGT. This CDR3 has 13 residues. The chain's CDR3 is CASSAGFENEQFF. CDR3 DNA: TGTGCCAGCAGTGCGGGTTTTGAGAATGAGCAGTTCTTC.

This clone showed up just a few times. The chain employs TRBV28 and TRBJ1-5; the D is unclear. V shed 4 bases and J shed 0 bases, with 10 bases lying between them. This CDR3 is built from 15 residues. Per germline, CDR1 MDHEN and CDR2 SYDVKM. CDR3 protein: CASSWRKSSNQPQHF. CDR3 nucleotide sequence: TGTGCCAGCAGTTGGCGGAAAAGTAGCAATCAGCCCCAGCATTTT.

The rearrangement joins TRBV7-9 to TRBJ2-1; 9 positions agree with TRBD2. Losses at the gene ends were 3 bases for V and 5 bases for J; bases not matched to a gene: 8. In germline, CDR1 is SEHNR, CDR2 FQNEAQ (reference sequence). This CDR3 region has 16 residues. CDR3 residues: CASSFPLAGNNNEQFF. CDR3 nucleotides: TGTGCCAGCAGCTTCCCTCTAGCGGGAAATAACAATGAGCAGTTCTTC.